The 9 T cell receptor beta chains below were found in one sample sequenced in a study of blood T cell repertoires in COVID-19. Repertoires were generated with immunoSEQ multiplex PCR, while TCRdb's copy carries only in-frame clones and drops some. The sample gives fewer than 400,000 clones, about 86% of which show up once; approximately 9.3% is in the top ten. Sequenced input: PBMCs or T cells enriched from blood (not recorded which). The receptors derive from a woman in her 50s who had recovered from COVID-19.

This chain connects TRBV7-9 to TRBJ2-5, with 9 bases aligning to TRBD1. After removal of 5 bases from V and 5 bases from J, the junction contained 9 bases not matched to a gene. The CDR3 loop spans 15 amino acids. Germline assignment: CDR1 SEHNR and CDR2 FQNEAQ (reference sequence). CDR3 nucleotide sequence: TGTGCCAGCAGCCTAACCGGGACAGGGTACGAGACCCAGTACTTC. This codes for CASSLTGTGYETQYF.

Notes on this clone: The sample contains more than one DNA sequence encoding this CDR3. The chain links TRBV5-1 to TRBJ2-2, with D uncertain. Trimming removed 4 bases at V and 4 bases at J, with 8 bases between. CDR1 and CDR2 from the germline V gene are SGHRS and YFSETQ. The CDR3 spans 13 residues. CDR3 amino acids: CASSPSGTGELFF. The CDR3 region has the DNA TGCGCCAGCAGCCCGAGTGGCACCGGGGAGCTGTTTTTT.

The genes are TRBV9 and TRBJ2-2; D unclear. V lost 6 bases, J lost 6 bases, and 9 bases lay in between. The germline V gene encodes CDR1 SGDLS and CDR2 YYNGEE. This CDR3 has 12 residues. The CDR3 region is CASTRVSGELFF. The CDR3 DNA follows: TGTGCCAGCACCCGAGTATCCGGGGAGCTGTTTTTT.

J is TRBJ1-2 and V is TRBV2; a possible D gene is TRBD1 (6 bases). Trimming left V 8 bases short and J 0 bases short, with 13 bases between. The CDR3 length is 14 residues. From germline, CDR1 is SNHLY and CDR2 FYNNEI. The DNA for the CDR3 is TGTGCCAGCGTGGGGACAAACACTAACTATGGCTACACCTTC. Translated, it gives CASVGTNTNYGYTF.

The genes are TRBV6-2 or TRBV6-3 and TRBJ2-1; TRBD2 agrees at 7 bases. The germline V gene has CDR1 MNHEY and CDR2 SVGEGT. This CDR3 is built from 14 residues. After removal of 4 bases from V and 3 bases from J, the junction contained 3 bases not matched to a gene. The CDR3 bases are TGTGCCAGCAGTTGGGCGGGGGTCTACAATGAGCAGTTCTTC. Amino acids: CASSWAGVYNEQFF.

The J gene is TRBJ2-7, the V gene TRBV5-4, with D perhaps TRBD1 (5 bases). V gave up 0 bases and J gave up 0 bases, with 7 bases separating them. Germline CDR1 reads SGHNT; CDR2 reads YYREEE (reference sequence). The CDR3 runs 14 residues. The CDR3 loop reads CASSLDDSSYEQYF. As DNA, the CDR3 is TGTGCCAGCAGCTTGGATGACAGCTCCTACGAGCAGTACTTC.

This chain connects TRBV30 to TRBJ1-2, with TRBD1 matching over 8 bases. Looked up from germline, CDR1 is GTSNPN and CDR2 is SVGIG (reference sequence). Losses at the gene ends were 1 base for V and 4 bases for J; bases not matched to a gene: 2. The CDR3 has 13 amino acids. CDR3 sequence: CAWSGQGPYGYTF. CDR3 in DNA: TGTGCCTGGAGTGGACAGGGGCCCTATGGCTACACCTTC.

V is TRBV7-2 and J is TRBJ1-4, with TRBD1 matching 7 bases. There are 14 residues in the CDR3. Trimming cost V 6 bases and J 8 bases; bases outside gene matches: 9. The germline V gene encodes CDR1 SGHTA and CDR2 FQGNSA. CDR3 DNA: TGTGCCAGCAGGAGACAGGGAACAGGGGAAAAACTGTTTTTT. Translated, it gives CASRRQGTGEKLFF.

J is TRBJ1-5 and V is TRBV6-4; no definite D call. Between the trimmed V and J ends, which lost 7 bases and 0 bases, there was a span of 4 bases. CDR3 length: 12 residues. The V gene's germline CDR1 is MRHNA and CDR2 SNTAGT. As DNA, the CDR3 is TGTGCCAGCACCTGTAGCAATCAGCCCCAGCATTTT. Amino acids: CASTCSNQPQHF.